This entry features one T cell receptor beta chain sequence. Its antigen is unidentified. The entry originates in a study of cytomegalovirus exposure and HLA in healthy donors. The CDR3 has 13 residues. V shed 3 bases and J shed 7 bases, with 15 bases lying between them. CDR1 GTSNPN and CDR2 SVGIG come from the germline V gene (reference sequence). Nominally healthy donors were sampled, though unrecorded immune exposures were likely. In the PCR, 60 Vbeta and 13 Jbeta primers were used. The protocol was immunoSEQ multiplex PCR, while the TCRdb copy is restricted to in-frame clones and leaves out a portion. The sample holds around 150,000 clones, roughly 79% seen once. Whole-study findings and limits: Earlier analysis looked at TCR beta V segments, and most were productive about 90% or about 30% of the time. Further analysis, carried out later, found HLA-associated TCR beta chains more clonally expanded than equally common other chains. The authors reported that TCR beta sequences could predict HLA-A and HLA-B alleles. These predictions were accurate for most subjects in the first cohort.

The V and J genes are TRBV30 and TRBJ1-1; D possibly corresponds to TRBD1 (5 bases). The TCR was taken from a woman between 45 and 60 years old in good health and CMV-seropositive. The specimen sequenced was PBMCs. In DNA form, the CDR3 reads TGTGCCTGGAGCGCCCTCCGTAGGGGTGAAGCTTTCTTT. The encoded protein is CAWSALRRGEAFF.